This T cell receptor beta chain was captured by sequencing in a study of control samples from healthy donors and cancer patients. Profiling relied on immunoSEQ multiplex PCR, and the TCRdb table lists in-frame clones only, not all of them. The table includes tens of thousands of clones, approximately 90% detected once. CDR1 SGHRS and CDR2 YFSETQ come from the germline V gene. V was shortened by 0 bases and J by 0 bases, with 6 bases between the two germline ends. This CDR3 comprises 14 residues. This clonotype was sampled from a woman aged 40 to 55 with head and neck cancer. The chain uses TRBV5-1 and TRBJ2-5; D unresolved. Input material: PBMCs. CDR3 nucleotides: TGCGCCAGCAGCTTGGCTCAGCACCAAGAGACCCAGTACTTC. Amino acid sequence: CASSLAQHQETQYF.